The clone carrying this T cell receptor beta chain was observed a few times. The data belong to a study of blood T cell repertoires in COVID-19. Study summary: PBMCs, B-cell-depleted T cells, or T cells provided the cDNA or gDNA that made up the material.

Method: immunoSEQ multiplex PCR; TCRdb's copy keeps in-frame clones and lacks some. The table includes just under 45,000 clones, roughly 88% detected once. What was sequenced was peripheral blood. The origin of this receptor is a middle-aged woman with acute or convalescent COVID-19.

The CDR3 spells CASSILGDTYEQYF. The CDR3 DNA follows: TGTGCCAGTAGTATTCTGGGTGACACCTACGAGCAGTACTTC. This chain uses TRBV19 with TRBJ2-7; D unresolved. The germline V gene has CDR1 LNHDA and CDR2 SQIVND (reference sequence). This CDR3 region has 14 residues. Between the trimmed V and J ends, which lost 3 bases and 2 bases, there was a span of 11 bases. Combining the CDR3 with reference TRBV19 and TRBJ2-7 gives the whole variable domain DGGITQSPKYLFRKEGQNVTLSCEQNLNHDAMYWYRQDPGQGLRLIYYSQIVNDFQKGDIAEGYSVSREKKESFPLTVTSAQKNPTAFYLCASSILGDTYEQYFGPGTRLTVT.